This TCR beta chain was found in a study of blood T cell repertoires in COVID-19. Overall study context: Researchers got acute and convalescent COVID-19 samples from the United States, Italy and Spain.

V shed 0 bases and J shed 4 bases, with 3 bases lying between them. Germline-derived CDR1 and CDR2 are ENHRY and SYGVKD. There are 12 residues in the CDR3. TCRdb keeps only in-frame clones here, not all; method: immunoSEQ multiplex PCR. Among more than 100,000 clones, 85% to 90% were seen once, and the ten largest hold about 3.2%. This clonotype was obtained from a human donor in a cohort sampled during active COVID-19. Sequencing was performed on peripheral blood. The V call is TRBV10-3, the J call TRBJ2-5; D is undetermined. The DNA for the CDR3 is TGTGCCATCAGTGAGTCCCTAGAGACCCAGTACTTC. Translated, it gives CAISESLETQYF.